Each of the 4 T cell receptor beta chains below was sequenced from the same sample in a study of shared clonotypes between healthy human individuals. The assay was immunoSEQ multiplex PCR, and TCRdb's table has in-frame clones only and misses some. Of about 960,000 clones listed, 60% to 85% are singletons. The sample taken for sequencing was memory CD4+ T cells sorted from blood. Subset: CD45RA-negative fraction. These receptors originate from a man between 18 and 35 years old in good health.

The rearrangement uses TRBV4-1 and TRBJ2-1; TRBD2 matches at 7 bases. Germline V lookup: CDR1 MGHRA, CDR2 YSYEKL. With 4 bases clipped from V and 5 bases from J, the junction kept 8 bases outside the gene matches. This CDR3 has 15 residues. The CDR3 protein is CASSRDGRRDNEQFF. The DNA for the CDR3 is TGCGCCAGCAGCCGCGACGGGAGGCGGGACAATGAGCAGTTCTTC.

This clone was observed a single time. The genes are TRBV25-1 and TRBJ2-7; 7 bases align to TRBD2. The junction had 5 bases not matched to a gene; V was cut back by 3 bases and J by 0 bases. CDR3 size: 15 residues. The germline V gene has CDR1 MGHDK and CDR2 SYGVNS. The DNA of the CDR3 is TGTGCCAGCAGTGACCAGCGGGGCTTCTCCTACGAGCAGTACTTC. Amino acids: CASSDQRGFSYEQYF.

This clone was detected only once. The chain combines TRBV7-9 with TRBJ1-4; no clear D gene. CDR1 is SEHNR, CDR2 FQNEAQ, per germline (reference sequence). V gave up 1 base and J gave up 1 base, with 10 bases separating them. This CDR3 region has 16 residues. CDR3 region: CASSLGSDGTNEKLFF. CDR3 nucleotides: TGTGCCAGCAGCTTAGGGTCGGATGGAACTAATGAAAAACTGTTTTTT.

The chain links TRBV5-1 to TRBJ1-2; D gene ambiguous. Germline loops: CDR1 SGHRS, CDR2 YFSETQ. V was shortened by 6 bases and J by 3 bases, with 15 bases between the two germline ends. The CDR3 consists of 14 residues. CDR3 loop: CASTLDTSYYGYTF. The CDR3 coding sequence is TGCGCCAGCACCCTTGATACCTCATACTATGGCTACACCTTC.